Shown below are 5 T cell receptor beta chains from a single sample sequenced in a study of T cell changes during pregnancy in multiple sclerosis. The repertoire was sequenced with immunoSEQ multiplex PCR; TCRdb's copy has only in-frame clones and lacks some. Of 30,000 to 35,000 clones in the sample, approximately 86% were seen once. The sequencing used CD4+ T cells from peripheral blood mononuclear cells, collected in the first trimester of pregnancy. These receptors all come from a female donor in good health, enrolled as a control in a pregnancy study.

This clone was picked up one time. V and J are TRBV2 and TRBJ2-7; possible D gene TRBD1, 6 bases. The V gene lost 3 bases and the J gene lost 1 base, with 7 bases spanning the gap. The CDR3 covers 13 residues. Germline V gene sequence: CDR1 SNHLY, CDR2 FYNNEI. In DNA, the CDR3 is TGTGCCAGCAGTGATGACAGGTCCTACGAGCAGTACTTC. Translating it yields CASSDDRSYEQYF.

Turning to this clone: Other DNA sequences of this sample code for an identical CDR3. V usage is TRBV5-1 and J usage is TRBJ2-3, with 12 bases that match TRBD2. The CDR3 is 16 residues long. J lost 3 bases, V lost 0 bases, and 2 bases had no gene match. Germline CDR1 and CDR2: SGHRS and YFSETQ. CDR3 residues: CASSLVLAGGTDTQYF. In DNA form, the CDR3 reads TGCGCCAGCAGCTTGGTCCTAGCGGGGGGGACAGATACGCAGTATTTT. The full variable domain, with the rest looked up from reference TRBV5-1 and TRBJ2-3, is KAGVTQTPRYLIKTRGQQVTLSCSPISGHRSVSWYQQTPGQGLQFLFEYFSETQRNKGNFPGRFSGRQFSNSRSEMNVSTLELGDSALYLCASSLVLAGGTDTQYFGPGTRLTVL.

The chain combines TRBV7-2 with TRBJ2-6, with 7 bases identical to TRBD2. The V segment lost 4 bases and the J segment 4 bases; nucleotides outside the gene matches: 4. The CDR3 has 15 residues. The germline CDR1 and CDR2 sequences are SGHTA and FQGNSA. The DNA for the CDR3 is TGTGCCAGCAGCTCCGGGGGGTCCGGGGCCAACGTCCTGACTTTC. Translated: CASSSGGSGANVLTF.

This sequence joins TRBV6-5 and TRBJ2-2; no reliable D call. V shed 8 bases and J shed 6 bases, with 10 bases lying between them. The CDR3 totals 12 residues. Germline values: CDR1 MNHEY, CDR2 SVGAGI. For the CDR3, the DNA is TGTGCCAGCGGTCATTTAGCCGGGGAGCTGTTTTTT. Residues: CASGHLAGELFF.

J is TRBJ1-2 and V is TRBV9; 9 bases line up with TRBD1. Germline V gene lookup returns CDR1 SGDLS and CDR2 YYNGEE. The V segment lost 6 bases and the J segment 1 base; nucleotides outside the gene matches: 4. This CDR3 is 14 amino acids long. The CDR3 DNA follows: TGTGCCAGCACGAGACAGGGGGGTAACTATGGCTACACCTTC. Its protein product is CASTRQGGNYGYTF.